A selection of T cell receptor beta chains follows, all from one sample in a study of blood T cell repertoires in COVID-19. Assay: immunoSEQ multiplex PCR; the TCRdb copy retains only in-frame clones and omits some. The top ten hold 9.5% to 13% of the sample, which has hundreds of thousands of clones, 80% to 90% seen once. Sequences were obtained from peripheral blood. All receptors come from a woman aged 70-85 years with COVID-19, enrolled during active disease. Both conserved end residues are part of each CDR3.

CDR3 protein	V gene	J gene
CASRQTGTDYNEQFF	TRBV6-4	TRBJ2-1
CASSIRERVGTEAFF	TRBV19	TRBJ1-1
CASSVGQRNQPQHF	TRBV7-8	TRBJ1-5
CASSRQIHSGNTIYF	TRBV7-2	TRBJ1-3
CASSPNLDRVDQPQHF	TRBV7-9	TRBJ1-5
CAAHHPGGERTEAFF	TRBV19	TRBJ1-1
CASRGTSGGNEQFF	TRBV3-1/TRBV3-2	TRBJ2-1
CASSSSGQGGYGYTF	TRBV28	TRBJ1-2
CASSLVTGYPNTEAFF	TRBV5-6	TRBJ1-1
CAISRDSLNSPLHF	TRBV10-3	TRBJ1-6
CASRRTRLVMGTDTQYF	TRBV27	TRBJ2-3
CASSVTGNNSPLHF	TRBV9	TRBJ1-6
CASSPNDVGGFQPQHF	TRBV18	TRBJ1-5
CASSWAGTYEQYF	TRBV6-2/TRBV6-3	TRBJ2-7
CASSVTGYNEQFF	TRBV19	TRBJ2-1
CASRSSGNTIYF	TRBV28	TRBJ1-3
CARSPSPGTGGNGNTIYF	TRBV5-3	TRBJ1-3
CSASFGIWQETQYF	TRBV20-1	TRBJ2-5
CASSSPTVSRTDSYEQYF	TRBV7-9	TRBJ2-7
CASSERGGLPLNTEAFF	TRBV9	TRBJ1-1
CASSFRGDLRFPGELFF	TRBV7-9	TRBJ2-2
CASSTGTDEKLFF	TRBV6-5	TRBJ1-4
CASRADRGYEQFF	TRBV2	TRBJ2-1
CASSQVAGTNYGYTF	TRBV3-1/TRBV3-2	TRBJ1-2
CASNYRGANEKLFF	TRBV2	TRBJ1-4
CASSYRHDRNTIYF	TRBV6-5	TRBJ1-3
CASSQGQGLGQPQHF	TRBV4-2	TRBJ1-5
CASSLGAYQPQHF	TRBV27	TRBJ1-5
CASSRQYNEQFF	TRBV7-8	TRBJ2-1
CAISDRDRGIYEQYF	TRBV10-3	TRBJ2-7
CASSLEAGLGSPLHF	TRBV5-6	TRBJ1-6
CASSQDWGAGELFF	TRBV6-5	TRBJ2-2
CASSSDTDGETQYF	TRBV19	TRBJ2-5
CASSIDVQPLYNEQFF	TRBV19	TRBJ2-1
CASRRSGSPLREELFF	TRBV19	TRBJ2-2
CASSYQTGVYNEQFF	TRBV5-1	TRBJ2-1
CASSLMLAESYEQYF	TRBV11-3	TRBJ2-7
CASSQGMNTEAFF	TRBV12-3/TRBV12-4	TRBJ1-1
CASSLFGQGTEAFF	TRBV27	TRBJ1-1
CASSPGLADLDETQYF	TRBV5-4	TRBJ2-5
CASSIDRSGEQYF	TRBV11-2	TRBJ2-7
CASSIPGLAGSYNEQFF	TRBV19	TRBJ2-1
CASSQDSRGNYGYTF	TRBV3-1/TRBV3-2	TRBJ1-2
CASSDRYRVMNTEAFF	TRBV2	TRBJ1-1
CASSQIAGEGGYTF	TRBV6-6	TRBJ1-2
CAWSNGQGDSPLHF	TRBV30	TRBJ1-6
CASSHGTGFEAFF	TRBV7-9	TRBJ1-1
CAISDPRSGEKLFF	TRBV10-3	TRBJ1-4
CASSDRPVKYF	TRBV9	TRBJ2-7
CASSQEWAGYEQYF	TRBV4-2	TRBJ2-7
CASSQAWRDTDTQYF	TRBV4-3	TRBJ2-3